One sample yielded the 21 T cell receptor beta chains listed below, sequenced in a study of T cells in localized non-small cell lung cancer. Sequencing used immunoSEQ multiplex PCR; TCRdb keeps in-frame clones, though not all of them. The sample includes approximately 22,000 clones, about nine tenths of them seen just once. The sequenced sample was PBMCs, obtained before any cancer treatment. These receptors came from a man aged 40 to 69 with stage II squamous cell lung carcinoma.

J is TRBJ1-1 and V is TRBV5-6, with TRBD1 identical over 7 bases. Per germline, CDR1 SGHDT and CDR2 YYEEEE. Germline trimming cut 5 bases from V and 3 bases from J; bases unmatched to any gene: 4. The CDR3 contains 13 residues. The CDR3 bases are TGTGCCAGCAGTCCGGGGACAGACACTGAAGCTTTCTTT. Its protein product is CASSPGTDTEAFF.

The genes are TRBV18 and TRBJ2-1, with 12 bases fitting TRBD1. The germline CDR1 and CDR2 sequences are KGHSH and LQKENI. This CDR3 spans 16 amino acids. With 0 bases clipped from V and 7 bases from J, the junction kept 4 bases outside the gene matches. In DNA, the CDR3 is TGTGCCAGCTCACCACCGGGACAGGGGGCGGGGAATGAGCAGTTCTTC. It codes for CASSPPGQGAGNEQFF. Full variable domain (remainder filled in from reference TRBV18 and TRBJ2-1): NAGVMQNPRHLVRRRGQEARLRCSPMKGHSHVYWYRQLPEEGLKFMVYLQKENIIDESGMPKERFSAEFPKEGPSILRIQQVVRGDSAAYFCASSPPGQGAGNEQFFGPGTRLTVL.

V usage is TRBV7-2 and J usage is TRBJ2-3; D is uncertain. Germline loops: CDR1 SGHTA, CDR2 FQGNSA. Trimming removed 1 base at V and 2 bases at J, with 7 bases between. The CDR3 consists of 14 residues. The CDR3 loop reads CASSLGQTTDTQYF. CDR3 nucleotides: TGTGCCAGCAGCTTAGGGCAGACCACAGATACGCAGTATTTT.

This chain uses TRBV28 with TRBJ1-5; D perhaps matches TRBD1 (5 bases). CDR3 size: 15 residues. Trimming left V 0 bases short and J 4 bases short, with 10 bases between. The germline CDR1 and CDR2 sequences are MDHEN and SYDVKM. The CDR3 is CASSLWGDLNQPQHF. CDR3 in DNA: TGTGCCAGCAGTTTATGGGGGGATCTGAATCAGCCCCAGCATTTT.

The V call is TRBV27, the J call TRBJ1-2; unclear D gene. This CDR3 has 15 residues. V was clipped by 2 bases and J by 0 bases, with 10 bases between them. Looked up from germline, CDR1 is MNHEY and CDR2 is SMNVEV (reference sequence). The CDR3 DNA reads as TGTGCCAGCAGTTTAGAGGCGTCCGCTAACTATGGCTACACCTTC. As protein: CASSLEASANYGYTF.

The CDR3 region is CASSKFRDPGGAFF. CDR3 nucleotides: TGTGCCAGCAGTAAATTCCGGGACCCCGGAGGAGCTTTCTTT. The rearrangement links TRBV2 to TRBJ1-1; tentative D call: TRBD1 (5 bases). Per germline, CDR1 SNHLY and CDR2 FYNNEI. The V end was cut by 5 bases, the J end by 10 bases, with 20 bases between. This CDR3 has 14 amino acids.

J is TRBJ1-6 and V is TRBV27, with no clear D. CDR1 and CDR2 (germline): MNHEY, SMNVEV (reference sequence). The CDR3 has 15 residues. CDR3 loop: CATRAGSSYNSPLHF. Written as DNA, the CDR3 is TGTGCAACACGGGCGGGGAGCTCCTATAATTCACCCCTCCACTTT.

The rearrangement links TRBV4-2 to TRBJ2-7; D unclear. V was pared by 0 bases and J by 0 bases, with 6 bases between. Germline V gives CDR1 LGHNA, CDR2 YNFKEQ. This CDR3 is built from 14 residues. The DNA for the CDR3 is TGTGCCAGCAGCCAAGATTCCGTCTCCTACGAGCAGTACTTC. This codes for CASSQDSVSYEQYF.

The genes are TRBV7-2 and TRBJ1-2; the match to TRBD1 covers 9 bases. Germline CDR1 and CDR2: SGHTA and FQGNSA. The CDR3 length is 13 residues. After removal of 8 bases from V and 4 bases from J, the junction contained 5 bases not matched to a gene. In nucleotides, the CDR3 is TGTGCCAGCGGGGACAGGGTAGGCTATGGCTACACCTTC. Protein product: CASGDRVGYGYTF.

This chain connects TRBV27 to TRBJ2-7; 7 nucleotides match TRBD1. The CDR3 is 11 residues long. CDR1 MNHEY and CDR2 SMNVEV come from the germline V gene (reference sequence). The J segment lost 6 bases and the V segment lost 7 bases, leaving 3 bases of the junction unmatched. This CDR3 reads CASKTGVEQYF. The CDR3 nucleotides read TGTGCCAGCAAAACAGGGGTCGAGCAGTACTTC.

V is TRBV2 and J is TRBJ1-5; 7 bases match TRBD1. The CDR3 length is 15 residues. Trimming removed 3 bases from V and 4 bases from J; junction bases left unmatched: 6. Germline CDR1 SNHLY, CDR2 FYNNEI. In DNA, the CDR3 is TGTGCCAGCAGTGAGGGTCCGACAGGGAATCAGCCCCAGCATTTT. Translated: CASSEGPTGNQPQHF.

The rearrangement uses TRBV30 and TRBJ2-3, with 7 bases that match TRBD1. Germline CDR1 and CDR2: GTSNPN and SVGIG (reference sequence). Unmatched junction bases numbered 3, after V lost 5 bases and J lost 1 base. The CDR3 extends over 13 amino acids. In nucleotides, the CDR3 is TGTGCCTGGGCCGGGACAGGCACAGATACGCAGTATTTT. This gives the protein CAWAGTGTDTQYF.

The chain joins TRBV2 to TRBJ1-2; weak D call: TRBD1 (6 bases). The CDR3 has 14 residues. Germline CDR1 reads SNHLY; CDR2 reads FYNNEI. V lost 8 bases and J lost 0, with 13 bases in between. The CDR3 DNA reads TGTGCCAGCGCAATTACAGGGACTAACTATGGCTACACCTTC. Protein: CASAITGTNYGYTF.

The J gene is TRBJ2-7, the V gene TRBV2; 11 bases are shared with TRBD2. This CDR3 spans 14 amino acids. Losses at the gene ends were 4 bases for V and 3 bases for J; bases not matched to a gene: 2. Germline V CDR1 and CDR2: SNHLY, FYNNEI. CDR3: CASSAGTSGYEQYF. The CDR3 DNA is TGTGCCAGCAGTGCCGGGACTAGCGGCTACGAGCAGTACTTC.

This chain links TRBV10-3 with TRBJ1-2, with D possibly matching TRBD1 (6 bases). The CDR3 spans 15 residues. V was shortened by 3 bases and J by 0 bases, with 11 bases between the two germline ends. Germline CDR1 ENHRY, CDR2 SYGVKD. CDR3 region: CAISEKQGSNYGYTF. DNA for the CDR3: TGTGCCATCAGTGAAAAACAGGGATCTAACTATGGCTACACCTTC.

The CDR3 DNA is TGTGCCAGCAGCTTAGGAGTATACGGGGAGCTGTTTTTT. It codes for CASSLGVYGELFF. The chain employs TRBV7-3 and TRBJ2-2, with D uncertain. From germline, CDR1 is SGHTA and CDR2 FQGTGA. The CDR3 length is 13 residues. Trimming left V 2 bases short and J 7 bases short, with 8 bases between.

This chain links TRBV7-2 with TRBJ2-1; D unclear. Trimming cost V 5 bases and J 0 bases, with 17 bases left between them. The CDR3 runs 17 residues. Germline CDR1 reads SGHTA; CDR2 reads FQGNSA. The CDR3 here is CASSQTNSAYSYNEQFF. In DNA, the CDR3 is TGTGCCAGCAGCCAAACCAACAGCGCCTACTCCTACAATGAGCAGTTCTTC.

The V gene is TRBV2, the J gene TRBJ2-5; D possibly matches TRBD1 or TRBD2 (5 bases each). Trimming shortened V by 4 bases and J by 7 bases, and 13 bases separated the two germline ends. The germline gives CDR1 SNHLY, CDR2 FYNNEI. The CDR3 is 13 residues long. CDR3 residues: CASSGDGGSTQYF. The DNA for the CDR3 is TGTGCCAGCAGTGGGGACGGTGGCTCGACCCAGTACTTC.

V usage is TRBV28 and J usage is TRBJ1-2; no definite D call. This CDR3 contains 13 residues. The V gene lost 7 bases and the J gene lost 5 bases, with 14 bases spanning the gap. Germline-derived CDR1 and CDR2 are MDHEN and SYDVKM. CDR3 region: CASNGVTTYGYTF. DNA for the CDR3: TGTGCCAGCAACGGGGTAACGACGTATGGCTACACCTTC.

This clone was seen once. The chain employs TRBV15 and TRBJ1-5, with D possibly TRBD1 on 6 matching bases. The germline V and J ends were trimmed by 5 bases and 6 bases, with 14 bases remaining between them. This CDR3 comprises 14 residues. CDR1 and CDR2 from the germline V gene are LNHNV and YYDKDF (reference sequence). The CDR3 is CATSLDRIGQPQHF. The CDR3 bases are TGTGCCACCAGCCTTGACAGGATCGGTCAGCCCCAGCATTTT.

CDR3 bases: TGTGCCAGCAGTTACGGCTATATCGGCTACACCTTC. Translated, it gives CASSYGYIGYTF. The rearrangement joins TRBV28 to TRBJ1-2, with D unresolved. CDR3 length: 12 residues. The germline V gene encodes CDR1 MDHEN and CDR2 SYDVKM. Trimming left V 4 bases short and J 8 bases short, with 11 bases between.